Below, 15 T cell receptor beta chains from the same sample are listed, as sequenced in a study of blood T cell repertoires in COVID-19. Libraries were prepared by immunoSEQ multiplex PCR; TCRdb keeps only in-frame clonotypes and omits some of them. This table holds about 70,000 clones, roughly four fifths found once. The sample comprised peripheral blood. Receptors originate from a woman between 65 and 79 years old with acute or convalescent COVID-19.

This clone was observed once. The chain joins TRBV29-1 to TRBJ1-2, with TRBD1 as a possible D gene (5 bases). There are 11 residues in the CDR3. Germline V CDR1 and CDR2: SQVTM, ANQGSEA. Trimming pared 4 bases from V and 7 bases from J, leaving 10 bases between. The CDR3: CSVVGVGGYTF. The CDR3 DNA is TGCAGCGTTGTAGGGGTTGGTGGCTACACCTTC.

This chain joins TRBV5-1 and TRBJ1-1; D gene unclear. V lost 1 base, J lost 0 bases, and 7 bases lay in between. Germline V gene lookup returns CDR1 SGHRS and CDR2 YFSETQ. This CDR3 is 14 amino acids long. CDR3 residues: CASSLTVLNTEAFF. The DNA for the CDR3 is TGCGCCAGCAGCTTGACAGTTCTGAACACTGAAGCTTTCTTT.

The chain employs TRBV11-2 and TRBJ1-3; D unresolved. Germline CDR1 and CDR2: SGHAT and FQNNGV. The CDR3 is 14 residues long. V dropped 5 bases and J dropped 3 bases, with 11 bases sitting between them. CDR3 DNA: TGTGCCAGCAGCCGGTCCTCGGGTGGAAACACCATATATTTT. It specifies CASSRSSGGNTIYF.

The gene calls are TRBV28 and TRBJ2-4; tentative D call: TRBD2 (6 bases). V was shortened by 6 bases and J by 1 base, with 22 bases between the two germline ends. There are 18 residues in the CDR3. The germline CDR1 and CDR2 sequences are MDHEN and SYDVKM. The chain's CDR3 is CASSQYREPVGAKNIQYF. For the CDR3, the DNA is TGTGCCAGCAGCCAGTACCGGGAGCCAGTGGGGGCCAAAAACATTCAGTACTTC.

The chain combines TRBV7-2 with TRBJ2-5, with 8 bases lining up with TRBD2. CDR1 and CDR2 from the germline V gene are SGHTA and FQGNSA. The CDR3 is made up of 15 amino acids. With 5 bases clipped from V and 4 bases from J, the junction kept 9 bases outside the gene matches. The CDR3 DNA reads TGTGCCAGCAGCACCGGACTAGCCGGGTCAGAGACCCAGTACTTC. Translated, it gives CASSTGLAGSETQYF.

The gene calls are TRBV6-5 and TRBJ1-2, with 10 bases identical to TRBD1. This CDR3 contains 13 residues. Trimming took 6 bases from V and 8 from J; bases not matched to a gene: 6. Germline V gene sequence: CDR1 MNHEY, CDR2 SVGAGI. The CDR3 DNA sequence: TGTGCCAGCAGGGCCGACAGGGGGCACGGCTACACCTTC. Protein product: CASRADRGHGYTF.

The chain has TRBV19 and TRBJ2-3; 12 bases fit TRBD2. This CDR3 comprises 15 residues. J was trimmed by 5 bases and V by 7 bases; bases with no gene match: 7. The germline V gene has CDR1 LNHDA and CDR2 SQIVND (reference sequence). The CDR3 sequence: CASTIRGLAGDTQYF. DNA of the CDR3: TGTGCCAGTACCATCCGGGGACTAGCGGGAGATACGCAGTATTTT.

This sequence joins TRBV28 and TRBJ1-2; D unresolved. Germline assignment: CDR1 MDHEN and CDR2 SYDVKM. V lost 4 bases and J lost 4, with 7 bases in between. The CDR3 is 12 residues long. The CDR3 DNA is TGTGCCAGCAGTTCCCTAGGCTATGGCTACACCTTC. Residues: CASSSLGYGYTF.

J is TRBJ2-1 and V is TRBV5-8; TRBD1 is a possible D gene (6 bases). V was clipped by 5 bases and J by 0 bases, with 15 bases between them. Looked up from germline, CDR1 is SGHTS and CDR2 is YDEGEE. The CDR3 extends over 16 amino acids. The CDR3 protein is CASRKNRDRSYNEQFF. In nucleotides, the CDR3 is TGTGCCAGCAGGAAGAACAGGGACCGCTCCTACAATGAGCAGTTCTTC. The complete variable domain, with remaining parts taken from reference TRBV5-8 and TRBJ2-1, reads EAGVTQSPTHLIKTRGQQATLRCSPISGHTSVYWYQQALGLGLQFLLWYDEGEERNRGNFPPRFSGRQFPNYSSELNVNALELEDSALYLCASRKNRDRSYNEQFFGPGTRLTVL.

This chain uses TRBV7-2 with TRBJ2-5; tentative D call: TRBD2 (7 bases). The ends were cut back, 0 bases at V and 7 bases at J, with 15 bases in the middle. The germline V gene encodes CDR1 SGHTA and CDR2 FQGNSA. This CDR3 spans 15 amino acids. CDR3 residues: CASSLARGQGGTQYF. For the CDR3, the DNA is TGTGCCAGCAGCTTAGCGCGGGGGCAGGGAGGGACCCAGTACTTC.

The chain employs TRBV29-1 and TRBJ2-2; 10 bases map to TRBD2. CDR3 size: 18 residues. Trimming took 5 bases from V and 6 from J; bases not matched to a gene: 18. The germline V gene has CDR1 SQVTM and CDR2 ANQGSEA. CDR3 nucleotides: TGCAGCGTTCCCCGGCCGGCTAGCGGGAGTATCGGAGCCGGGGAGCTGTTTTTT. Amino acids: CSVPRPASGSIGAGELFF.

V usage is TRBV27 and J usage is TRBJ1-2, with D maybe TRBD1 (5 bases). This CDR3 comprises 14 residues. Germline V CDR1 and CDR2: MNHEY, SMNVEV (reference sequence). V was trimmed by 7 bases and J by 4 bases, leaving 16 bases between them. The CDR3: CASTSQGRGYGYTF. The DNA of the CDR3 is TGTGCCAGCACCTCCCAGGGAAGGGGCTATGGCTACACCTTC.

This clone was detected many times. The CDR3 nucleotides read TGTGCCAGTAGTGGACAGGGACTGAGTATGGGCAATCAGCCCCAGCATTTT. It yields the protein CASSGQGLSMGNQPQHF. V is TRBV19 and J is TRBJ1-5; 8 bases are a match to TRBD1. The CDR3 is 17 residues long. Germline loops: CDR1 LNHDA, CDR2 SQIVND (reference sequence). The V and J ends lost 5 bases and 2 bases, in that order; junction bases with no gene match: 11.

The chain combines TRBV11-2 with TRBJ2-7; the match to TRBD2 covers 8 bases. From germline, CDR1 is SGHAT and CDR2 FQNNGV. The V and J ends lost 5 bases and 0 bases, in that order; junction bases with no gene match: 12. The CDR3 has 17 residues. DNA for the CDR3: TGTGCCAGCAGCCCACTACGGGGGGGAGGGAGCTCCTACGAGCAGTACTTC. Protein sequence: CASSPLRGGGSSYEQYF.

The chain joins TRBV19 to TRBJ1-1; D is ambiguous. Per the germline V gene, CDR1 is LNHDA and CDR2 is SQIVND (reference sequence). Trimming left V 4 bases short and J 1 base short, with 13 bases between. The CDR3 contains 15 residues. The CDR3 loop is CASSTSWQRNTEAFF. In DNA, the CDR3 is TGTGCCAGTAGTACCTCGTGGCAGCGGAACACTGAAGCTTTCTTT.